The rows below give T cell receptor beta chains drawn from one sample of a study of control samples from healthy donors and cancer patients. Assay used: immunoSEQ multiplex PCR; TCRdb lists only in-frame clones, some missing. The data contain about 110,000 clones, approximately 90% of them seen just once; the ten biggest clones take up about 3.7%. The sample consisted of PBMCs. Receptors originate from a woman aged 55-75 years with lung cancer. The CDR3 runs from the conserved cysteine through the conserved F or W. Fields, in order: clone size, J gene, D gene, V gene, CDR3 DNA, CDR3 protein. D genes are given only for firm matches. The size field is filled for only some rows; it gives once, few, many or a size class.

abundance: .; j_gene: TRBJ1-1; d_gene: .; v_gene: TRBV3-1/TRBV3-2; CDR3nt: TGTGCCAGCAGCCAAAGTCAGCTAATGAACACTGAAGCTTTCTTT; CDR3aa: CASSQSQLMNTEAFF
abundance: .; j_gene: TRBJ2-3; d_gene: .; v_gene: TRBV3-1/TRBV3-2; CDR3nt: TGTGCCAGCAGCCAACGTGGGGGGTACACAGATACGCAGTATTTT; CDR3aa: CASSQRGGYTDTQYF
abundance: .; j_gene: TRBJ1-1; d_gene: .; v_gene: TRBV21-1; CDR3nt: TGTGCCAGCAGCAAAGCCCAGGGGGCCACTGAAGCTTTCTTT; CDR3aa: CASSKAQGATEAFF
abundance: .; j_gene: TRBJ1-2; d_gene: .; v_gene: TRBV5-4; CDR3nt: TGTGCCAGCAGCTCGAGGGGAAACTATGGCTACACCTTC; CDR3aa: CASSSRGNYGYTF
abundance: .; j_gene: TRBJ2-1; d_gene: TRBD1; v_gene: TRBV11-3; CDR3nt: TGTGCCAGCAGCCTCGGACAGGTCTTCGAGCAGTTCTTC; CDR3aa: CASSLGQVFEQFF
abundance: .; j_gene: TRBJ1-1; d_gene: .; v_gene: TRBV3-1/TRBV3-2; CDR3nt: TGTGCCAGCAGCCAAGATCCGAACACTGAAGCTTTCTTT; CDR3aa: CASSQDPNTEAFF
abundance: .; j_gene: TRBJ1-2; d_gene: .; v_gene: TRBV21-1; CDR3nt: TGTGCCAGCAGCAAAGCGCGGAAAGGGACCCATGGCTACACCTTC; CDR3aa: CASSKARKGTHGYTF
abundance: .; j_gene: TRBJ2-7; d_gene: .; v_gene: TRBV19; CDR3nt: TGTGCCAGTAGTATAGGGGGACGGCCCTACGAGCAGTACTTC; CDR3aa: CASSIGGRPYEQYF
abundance: .; j_gene: TRBJ2-3; d_gene: .; v_gene: TRBV11-1; CDR3nt: TGTGCCAGCAGCCCCTCGCGAGCGATTACAGATACGCAGTATTTT; CDR3aa: CASSPSRAITDTQYF
abundance: .; j_gene: TRBJ1-3; d_gene: TRBD1; v_gene: TRBV6-6; CDR3nt: TGTGCCAGCAGTCCACCACAGGGGATAGGGGTCGGAAACACCATATATTTT; CDR3aa: CASSPPQGIGVGNTIYF
abundance: .; j_gene: TRBJ1-2; d_gene: TRBD1; v_gene: TRBV27; CDR3nt: TGTGCCAGCAGTTGGTCCGACAGGGGCGAGAATGGCTACACCTTC; CDR3aa: CASSWSDRGENGYTF
abundance: many; j_gene: TRBJ2-2; d_gene: .; v_gene: TRBV3-1/TRBV3-2; CDR3nt: TGTGCCAGCAGCCCACAGGGCGGTAGGGGCACCGGGGAGCTGTTTTTT; CDR3aa: CASSPQGGRGTGELFF
abundance: .; j_gene: TRBJ2-7; d_gene: .; v_gene: TRBV27; CDR3nt: TGTGCCAGCAGGACCTCCTACGAGCAGTACTTC; CDR3aa: CASRTSYEQYF
abundance: .; j_gene: TRBJ2-5; d_gene: TRBD1; v_gene: TRBV19; CDR3nt: TGTGCCAGTAGCTTCGGGACAGCTCAAGAGACCCAGTACTTC; CDR3aa: CASSFGTAQETQYF
abundance: few; j_gene: TRBJ2-2; d_gene: .; v_gene: TRBV6-5; CDR3nt: TGTGCCAGCTGCGCAGGGCTGACCGGGGAGCTGTTTTTT; CDR3aa: CASCAGLTGELFF
abundance: once; j_gene: TRBJ1-1; d_gene: .; v_gene: TRBV19; CDR3nt: TGTGCCAGTAGTATAACAGGGACAAACACTGAAGCTTTCTTT; CDR3aa: CASSITGTNTEAFF
abundance: .; j_gene: TRBJ2-1; d_gene: .; v_gene: TRBV5-6; CDR3nt: TGTGCCAGCAGCTTGCCGGCCGACAATGAGCAGTTCTTC; CDR3aa: CASSLPADNEQFF
abundance: .; j_gene: TRBJ2-3; d_gene: TRBD2; v_gene: TRBV10-3; CDR3nt: TGTGCCATCAGTGTTAGCGGGATGGTAGATACGCAGTATTTT; CDR3aa: CAISVSGMVDTQYF
abundance: .; j_gene: TRBJ2-5; d_gene: .; v_gene: TRBV5-4; CDR3nt: TGTGCCAGCAGCTTTTGGCAGGGCGGGGAGACCCAGTACTTC; CDR3aa: CASSFWQGGETQYF
abundance: .; j_gene: TRBJ1-5; d_gene: TRBD1; v_gene: TRBV5-6; CDR3nt: TGTGCCAGCAGCTCGAGGACAGGGGTTAATCAGCCCCAGCATTTT; CDR3aa: CASSSRTGVNQPQHF
abundance: .; j_gene: TRBJ1-1; d_gene: TRBD1; v_gene: TRBV5-1; CDR3nt: TGCGCCAGCAGCTTGGATCCGGGACAGGGCTACACTGAAGCTTTCTTT; CDR3aa: CASSLDPGQGYTEAFF
abundance: .; j_gene: TRBJ2-2; d_gene: TRBD1; v_gene: TRBV5-1; CDR3nt: TGCGCCAGCAGCCGTGGACAGGCAAACACCGGGGAGCTGTTTTTT; CDR3aa: CASSRGQANTGELFF
abundance: .; j_gene: TRBJ2-2; d_gene: .; v_gene: TRBV2; CDR3nt: TGTGCCAGCAGGGAGGATTCGAACACCGGGGAGCTGTTTTTT; CDR3aa: CASREDSNTGELFF
abundance: .; j_gene: TRBJ1-4; d_gene: .; v_gene: TRBV4-3; CDR3nt: TGCGCCAGCAGCCAATCAGACGGAACTAATGAAAAACTGTTTTTT; CDR3aa: CASSQSDGTNEKLFF
abundance: .; j_gene: TRBJ1-1; d_gene: TRBD1; v_gene: TRBV18; CDR3nt: TGTGCCAGCTCACCACCGTCTACAGGGGAGACTGAAGCTTTCTTT; CDR3aa: CASSPPSTGETEAFF
abundance: .; j_gene: TRBJ2-1; d_gene: .; v_gene: TRBV7-9; CDR3nt: TGTGCCAGCAGCTTAGAGAATTTAGGGGACGGCGATGAGCAGTTCTTC; CDR3aa: CASSLENLGDGDEQFF
abundance: .; j_gene: TRBJ1-4; d_gene: TRBD1; v_gene: TRBV3-1/TRBV3-2; CDR3nt: TGTGCCAGCGGTGACCGGGACAGAGACGAAAAACTGTTTTTT; CDR3aa: CASGDRDRDEKLFF
abundance: .; j_gene: TRBJ2-7; d_gene: TRBD2; v_gene: TRBV4-1; CDR3nt: TGCGCCAGCAGCCAACTACCTGGACTAGCGGGGGGCTACGAGCAGTACTTC; CDR3aa: CASSQLPGLAGGYEQYF
abundance: .; j_gene: TRBJ2-3; d_gene: .; v_gene: TRBV6-6; CDR3nt: TGTGCCAGCACCGATACGGAAGGCCCTGCCACAGATACGCAGTATTTT; CDR3aa: CASTDTEGPATDTQYF
abundance: .; j_gene: TRBJ2-1; d_gene: .; v_gene: TRBV7-9; CDR3nt: TGTGCCAGCACCCCCGCGGGCGACAGTGACAATGAGCAGTTCTTC; CDR3aa: CASTPAGDSDNEQFF
abundance: .; j_gene: TRBJ1-5; d_gene: .; v_gene: TRBV6-5; CDR3nt: TGTGCCAGCAGTTTATTTCCTTACCCGGGGGCGCCCCAGCATTTT; CDR3aa: CASSLFPYPGAPQHF
abundance: .; j_gene: TRBJ1-5; d_gene: .; v_gene: TRBV6-2/TRBV6-3; CDR3nt: TGTGCCAGCAGTTCCCTGGTGAGCAATCAGCCCCAGCATTTT; CDR3aa: CASSSLVSNQPQHF
abundance: .; j_gene: TRBJ1-1; d_gene: .; v_gene: TRBV18; CDR3nt: TGTGCCAGCTCTCGGGCTATGGTGAACACTGAAGCTTTCTTT; CDR3aa: CASSRAMVNTEAFF
abundance: .; j_gene: TRBJ2-7; d_gene: .; v_gene: TRBV3-1/TRBV3-2; CDR3nt: TGTGCCAGCAAATCAGGGTCCCACGAGCAGTACTTC; CDR3aa: CASKSGSHEQYF
abundance: .; j_gene: TRBJ2-2; d_gene: TRBD2; v_gene: TRBV7-3; CDR3nt: TGTGCCAGCAGCTTAAGCGGGAGATCATTCGGGGAGCTGTTTTTT; CDR3aa: CASSLSGRSFGELFF
abundance: few; j_gene: TRBJ2-1; d_gene: TRBD2; v_gene: TRBV19; CDR3nt: TGTGCCAGTAGTATCGCGGGAGGCGTCAATGAGCAGTTCTTC; CDR3aa: CASSIAGGVNEQFF